The 18 T cell receptor beta chains listed next were all sequenced from one sample in a study of T-cell memory formation after mild COVID-19. TCRdb processed the 5' RACE reads anew with MiXCR; each CDR3 protein has one entry. The sample has approximately 580,000 distinct CDR3 sequences, roughly 22% seen once; the top ten hold under 15%. Sequenced sample: PBMCs or a T cell subset sorted from them (not recorded which). These receptors originate from an adult woman who had mild COVID-19 (a few samples of this study predate the infection). Cell type and time point are not known.

This clonotype came up once. The rearrangement uses TRBV20-1 and TRBJ2-1; 11 bases match TRBD2. Losses at the gene ends were 5 bases for V and 13 bases for J; bases not matched to a gene: 19. The germline CDR1 and CDR2 sequences are DFQATT and SNEGSKA (reference sequence). The CDR3 covers 16 residues. CDR3 sequence reads: CSAVWGGTSGRGDQFF. The CDR3 DNA reads TGCAGTGCTGTCTGGGGGGGTACTAGCGGGAGAGGTGATCAGTTCTTC.

Details on this clonotype: A read error may explain this, as a much larger clone is one base away. V gene TRBV10-3 combines with J gene TRBJ2-5; TRBD2 is a possible D gene (6 bases). The V end was cut by 0 bases, the J end by 4 bases, with 6 bases between. The CDR3 runs to 13 residues. Germline V gene sequence: CDR1 ENHRY, CDR2 SYGVKD. The CDR3 DNA is TGTGCCATCAGTGAGTCGGGAGGAGAGACCCAGTACTTC. It translates to CAISESGGETQYF.

This clonotype was picked up a small number of times. This chain uses TRBV5-1 with TRBJ1-1; weak D call: TRBD1 (5 bases). With 3 bases removed from V and 7 bases from J, the gap between germline ends came to 13 bases. CDR1 and CDR2 (germline): SGHRS, YFSETQ. The CDR3 contains 13 residues. In DNA form, the CDR3 reads TGCGCCAGCAGCTCGATTGAACAGGATGAAGCTTTCTTT. Protein product: CASSSIEQDEAFF. Looking up the rest from reference TRBV5-1 and TRBJ1-1 gives the full variable domain: KAGVTQTPRYLIKTRGQQVTLSCSPISGHRSVSWYQQTPGQGLQFLFEYFSETQRNKGNFPGRFSGRQFSNSRSEMNVSTLELGDSALYLCASSSIEQDEAFFGQGTRLTVV.

This clonotype has more than one count but fewer than ten. The gene calls are TRBV25-1 and TRBJ2-3; D possibly corresponds to TRBD1 (6 bases). Looked up from germline, CDR1 is MGHDK and CDR2 is SYGVNS. V was pared by 8 bases and J by 0 bases, with 18 bases between. The CDR3 has 16 amino acids. The CDR3 loop reads CASPDTGQYSTDTQYF. The CDR3 coding sequence is TGTGCCAGCCCGGATACCGGACAGTATAGCACAGATACGCAGTATTTT.

The rearrangement joins TRBV5-5 to TRBJ2-3; D perhaps matches TRBD2 (5 bases). Germline-derived CDR1 and CDR2 are SGHKS and YYEKEE (reference sequence). This CDR3 has 15 residues. The ends were cut back, 2 bases at V and 1 base at J, with 11 bases in the middle. CDR3 bases: TGTGCCAGCAGCTTTGAGCCGAGGGGCACAGATACGCAGTATTTT. It specifies CASSFEPRGTDTQYF.

The chain's CDR3 is CASSEVRSYEQYF. The CDR3 DNA follows: TGTGCCAGCAGTGAAGTAAGAAGCTACGAGCAGTACTTC. The chain uses TRBV6-1 and TRBJ2-7; D remains unclear. The CDR3 totals 13 residues. V shed 1 base and J shed 3 bases, with 7 bases lying between them. Per the germline V gene, CDR1 is MNHNS and CDR2 is SASEGT.

The chain couples TRBV15 to TRBJ2-7; tentative D call: TRBD2 (6 bases). The CDR3 is 16 residues long. Trimming pared 0 bases from V and 0 bases from J, leaving 12 bases between. Looked up from germline, CDR1 is LNHNV and CDR2 is YYDKDF (reference sequence). For the CDR3, the DNA is TGTGCCACCAGCAGAGAACTAGCTGCCAGCTCCTACGAGCAGTACTTC. Translation: CATSRELAASSYEQYF.

This clonotype was counted only a few times. The chain combines TRBV12-3 or TRBV12-4 with TRBJ2-3; D uncertain. The CDR3 covers 16 residues. V lost 6 bases and J lost 0, with 16 bases in between. The CDR3 DNA reads TGTGCCAGCAGACCCTCCCTCGGCGGCAGCACAGATACGCAGTATTTT. This translates into CASRPSLGGSTDTQYF.

The V call is TRBV4-2, the J call TRBJ2-7; TRBD2 aligns across 8 bases. V trimming: 0 bases; J trimming: 1 base; junction bases outside the gene matches: 2. Germline CDR1 is LGHNA and CDR2 is YNFKEQ. The CDR3 is 15 residues long. CDR3 DNA sequence: TGTGCCAGCAGCCAAGAAGTAGCGGGATCCTACGAGCAGTACTTC. It yields the protein CASSQEVAGSYEQYF.

The J gene is TRBJ2-4, the V gene TRBV7-2; 10 bases line up with TRBD1. Germline V gene data show CDR1 as SGHTA and CDR2 as FQGNSA. V shed 1 base and J 8 bases; nucleotides not matched to a gene: 5. The CDR3 contains 15 residues. The CDR3, as DNA: TGTGCCAGCAGCTTAGTGGGACAGGGGTCGTACATTCAGTACTTC. Its protein product is CASSLVGQGSYIQYF.

This clonotype appeared many times. The chain carries TRBV6-1 and TRBJ2-3, with 9 bases fitting TRBD2. Losses at the gene ends were 8 bases for V and 3 bases for J; bases not matched to a gene: 3. The CDR3 is 13 amino acids. Per the germline V gene, CDR1 is MNHNS and CDR2 is SASEGT. CDR3 bases: TGTGCCAGCGCGGGGGGGCATACAGATACGCAGTATTTT. Protein: CASAGGHTDTQYF.

This clonotype was counted a single time. The chain carries TRBV20-1 and TRBJ2-3; D is unclear. The CDR3 runs to 16 residues. V dropped 3 bases and J dropped 1 base, with 17 bases sitting between them. CDR1 and CDR2 (germline): DFQATT, SNEGSKA (reference sequence). The CDR3 loop reads CSASISPFHGTDTQYF. The CDR3, as DNA: TGCAGTGCTAGCATCTCACCTTTCCACGGCACAGATACGCAGTATTTT.

V gene TRBV20-1 combines with J gene TRBJ2-3; D is perhaps TRBD1 or TRBD2 (5 bases each). The CDR3 consists of 13 residues. Germline CDR1 reads DFQATT; CDR2 reads SNEGSKA (reference sequence). V lost 5 bases, J lost 7 bases, and 16 bases lay in between. The CDR3 protein is CSARGRVIYTQYF. As DNA, the CDR3 is TGCAGTGCTCGGGGCCGTGTTATATATACGCAGTATTTT.

In this sample, this clonotype turned up many times. The chain combines TRBV29-1 with TRBJ2-1; 7 bases agree with TRBD1. Trimming cost V 6 bases and J 2 bases; bases outside gene matches: 4. CDR3 length equals 13 residues. Per the germline V gene, CDR1 is SQVTM and CDR2 is ANQGSEA. CDR3 in amino acids: CSVHRGAYNEQFF. CDR3 sequence (DNA): TGCAGCGTCCACAGGGGCGCCTACAATGAGCAGTTCTTC.

This clonotype appeared a few times. In DNA form, the CDR3 reads TGCGCCAGCAGGCAAGATGTGAACACTGAAGCTTTCTTT. It specifies CASRQDVNTEAFF. The chain carries TRBV5-1 and TRBJ1-1; D unresolved. This CDR3 comprises 13 residues. Germline V CDR1 and CDR2: SGHRS, YFSETQ. V was trimmed by 5 bases and J by 0 bases, leaving 8 bases between them.

This clonotype was detected a few times. This sequence joins TRBV10-3 and TRBJ1-5, with 8 bases matching TRBD1. Germline assignment: CDR1 ENHRY and CDR2 SYGVKD. With V trimmed by 3 bases and J by 4 bases, 5 bases remained unmatched. CDR3 length: 15 residues. The CDR3 DNA reads as TGTGCCATCAGTGATGAACAGGGGGGTAATCAGCCCCAGCATTTT. Translation: CAISDEQGGNQPQHF.

The J gene is TRBJ2-3, the V gene TRBV12-3 or TRBV12-4; D not resolved. V was pared by 3 bases and J by 3 bases, with 13 bases between. The CDR3 has 15 amino acids. The CDR3 bases are TGTGCCAGCAGTTTTGCGTTATCACTAACAGATACGCAGTATTTT. Translated, it gives CASSFALSLTDTQYF.

The V gene is TRBV12-3 or TRBV12-4, the J gene TRBJ1-2; 8 bases line up with TRBD1. The CDR3 consists of 14 residues. V trimming: 5 bases; J trimming: 7 bases; junction bases outside the gene matches: 9. DNA for the CDR3: TGTGCCAGCAGTCCGCGGACAGGGTCAAGTGGCTACACCTTC. Its translation is CASSPRTGSSGYTF.